This T cell receptor (beta chain) was sequenced in a study of cytomegalovirus exposure and HLA in healthy donors. Study-wide results and caveats: Across all donors, roughly uniform sequencing depth was an assumption of the presence/absence analyses. Differences between HLA loci emerged in a later analysis of TCR association rates, with DRB1 most and HLA-C fewest. A later analysis linked a missense variant in DCLRE1C to the trimming of TCR beta V and J genes.

A remark on this clone: Its antigen is not identified.

Vbeta (60) and Jbeta (13) primers were used in the PCR. The repertoire was sequenced with immunoSEQ multiplex PCR; TCRdb's copy has only in-frame clones and lacks some. In all, the sample yields tens of thousands of clones. Germline CDR1 reads SGHTA; CDR2 reads FQGTGA. Trimming took 0 bases from V and 11 from J, leaving 11 bases between them. CDR3 length equals 13 residues. The TCR originated in a young man in good health and CMV-seropositive. The chain joins TRBV7-3 to TRBJ1-5; the D is unclear. The sample was PBMCs. CDR3 sequence reads: CASSLTNIATQHF. CDR3 bases: TGTGCCAGCAGCTTAACGAACATAGCGACCCAGCATTTT. The full variable domain, completed using reference TRBV7-3 and TRBJ1-5, is GAGVSQTPSNKVTEKGKYVELRCDPISGHTALYWYRQSLGQGPEFLIYFQGTGAADDSGLPNDRFFAVRPEGSVSTLKIQRTERGDSAVYLCASSLTNIATQHFGDGTRLSIL.